One and the same sample provided the 23 T cell receptor beta chains below, sequenced in a study of post-analysis software for immune sequencing data. Points from the study as a whole: TRBV5-6, TRBV5-1 and TRBV20-1 belonged to a set of a handful of TRBV segments that were more frequent in patients than controls.

Their antigens are not known. TCR beta cDNA libraries included unique molecular identifiers. TCRdb re-derived calls from the PCR reads in MiXCR, one entry per CDR3 protein. The sample carries a few hundred thousand distinct CDR3 sequences, about a third recorded once. Sequencing was performed on blood. These receptors originate from a girl aged 10 to 17 with multiple sclerosis.

The chain is built from TRBV6-1 and TRBJ2-7; no clear D gene. The CDR3 sequence is 15 residues long. The germline V gene encodes CDR1 MNHNS and CDR2 SASEGT. Trimming took off 4 bases at V and 3 bases at J, with 16 bases between the two ends. The DNA of the CDR3 is TGTGCCAGCAGTGTTGGAGCTCTGGGCAGCTACGAGCAGTACTTC. Protein sequence: CASSVGALGSYEQYF.

The CDR3 DNA follows: TGTGCCAGCAGTTTTGGACCCATGGGAGGCACTGAAGCTTTCTTT. It is translated as CASSFGPMGGTEAFF. J is TRBJ1-1 and V is TRBV27; no reliable D call. V lost 3 bases, J lost 4 bases, and 15 bases lay in between. The CDR3 extends over 15 amino acids. Germline CDR1 and CDR2: MNHEY and SMNVEV (reference sequence).

This clonotype was seen a handful of times. The chain couples TRBV12-3 or TRBV12-4 to TRBJ2-7; D call uncertain. With 2 bases removed from V and 6 bases from J, the gap between germline ends came to 11 bases. The CDR3 length is 13 residues. CDR3 protein: CASSLQTEGEQYF. In DNA form, the CDR3 reads TGTGCCAGCAGTTTACAAACGGAAGGCGAGCAGTACTTC.

This clonotype has more than one count but fewer than ten. V gene TRBV24-1 combines with J gene TRBJ2-1, with D possibly being TRBD2 (7 bases). V lost 4 bases to trimming and J lost 6 bases, with 18 bases between them. The germline V gene encodes CDR1 KGHDR and CDR2 SFDVKD. This CDR3 is 16 amino acids long. CDR3 loop: CATSDPGGRFFNEQFF. The DNA of the CDR3 is TGTGCCACCAGTGACCCGGGGGGCCGGTTTTTCAATGAGCAGTTCTTC.

This clonotype was recorded a few times. The CDR3 coding sequence is TGTGCCAGCAGGATCGGGACTAGCGGGTCTCTCACAGATACGCAGTATTTT. The encoded protein is CASRIGTSGSLTDTQYF. The J gene is TRBJ2-3, the V gene TRBV6-2 or TRBV6-3; TRBD2 matches 12 bases. In germline, CDR1 is MNHEY, CDR2 SVGEGT. This CDR3 spans 17 amino acids. V lost 6 bases to trimming and J lost 2 bases; unmatched junction nucleotides: 9.

The chain joins TRBV9 to TRBJ2-3; tentatively, D is TRBD1 (6 bases). Germline V gives CDR1 SGDLS, CDR2 YYNGEE. The CDR3 is 15 residues long. The V gene lost 1 base and the J gene lost 4 bases, with 13 bases spanning the gap. The CDR3 bases are TGTGCCAGCAGCGTATTCAGGACAGCTTCAGATACGCAGTATTTT. The encoded protein is CASSVFRTASDTQYF.

Concerning this clonotype itself: No conserved phenylalanine or tryptophan is present at the end of the CDR3, so a read error is the likely explanation. The chain couples TRBV7-2 to TRBJ1-5, with D uncertain. Deletions cut 3 bases from V and 7 bases from J, with 7 bases between. Germline V gene data show CDR1 as SGHTA and CDR2 as FQGNSA. The CDR3 is made up of 12 amino acids. CDR3 nucleotides: TGTGCCAGCAGCTTGCAGAGGCAGCCCCAGCATTGT. Translated, it gives CASSLQRQPQHC.

Of note for this clonotype: Compared with germline, one end of the junction differs, possibly owing to a read error. The V and J genes are TRBV7-7 and TRBJ2-7; weak D call: TRBD1 (6 bases). Germline lookup yields CDR1 SSHAT and CDR2 FNYEAQ (reference sequence). The CDR3 sequence is 13 residues long. CDR3 coding DNA: TGTGCTAGCAGCTTAGGGACATCCTCCGAGCAGTACTTC. Translation gives CASSLGTSSEQYF.

In this sample, this clonotype turned up a few times. This chain links TRBV12-3 or TRBV12-4 with TRBJ2-7, with D perhaps matching TRBD1 (6 bases). CDR3 length: 14 amino acids. V lost 4 bases and J lost 3, with 13 bases in between. CDR3: CASSSGTLGYEQYF. The CDR3, as DNA: TGTGCCAGCAGTTCCGGGACATTGGGCTACGAGCAGTACTTC.

Only one count was recorded for this clonotype. The V and J genes are TRBV5-1 and TRBJ2-7; possibly TRBD2 for D (5 bases). V lost 5 bases and J lost 3, with 15 bases in between. The CDR3 is made up of 14 amino acids. CDR1 SGHRS and CDR2 YFSETQ come from the germline V gene. The CDR3 DNA follows: TGCGCCAGCAGGGCCGCCGGGGAAAGCTACGAGCAGTACTTC. Translating gives CASRAAGESYEQYF.

The chain uses TRBV3-1 and TRBJ1-1, with TRBD1 as a possible D gene (5 bases). V was cut by 1 base and J by 4 bases, with 10 bases left in between. This CDR3 is 14 amino acids long. Germline loops: CDR1 LGHDT, CDR2 YNNKEL (reference sequence). The CDR3 DNA sequence: TGTGCCAGCAGCCAAGGAGGGGAGAGCACTGAAGCTTTCTTT. It translates to CASSQGGESTEAFF.

This clonotype has just a few counts. The chain couples TRBV2 to TRBJ2-3, with D uncertain. The CDR3 has 13 residues. The ends were cut back, 1 base at V and 4 bases at J, with 6 bases in the middle. CDR1 is SNHLY, CDR2 FYNNEI, per germline. The CDR3 nucleotides are TGTGCCAGCAGTGAAGAAAAGGCAGATACGCAGTATTTT. This encodes CASSEEKADTQYF. Together with reference TRBV2 and TRBJ2-3, the CDR3 gives the full variable domain: EPEVTQTPSHQVTQMGQEVILRCVPISNHLYFYWYRQILGQKVEFLVSFYNNEISEKSEIFDDQFSVERPDGSNFTLKIRSTKLEDSAMYFCASSEEKADTQYFGPGTRLTVL.

The chain uses TRBV5-6 and TRBJ1-6; the match to TRBD1 covers 8 bases. Trimming cost V 4 bases and J 0 bases; bases outside gene matches: 6. There are 17 residues in the CDR3. Looked up from germline, CDR1 is SGHDT and CDR2 is YYEEEE. The CDR3 here is CASSGGQESSYNSPLHF. The CDR3 bases are TGTGCCAGCAGCGGGGGACAGGAAAGCTCCTATAATTCACCCCTCCACTTT.

This clonotype has just a few counts. The chain carries TRBV20-1 and TRBJ2-5; D is unresolved. The closer fit of TRBJ2-7 to the DNA end suggests the J call may be wrong. The CDR3 covers 13 residues. Germline CDR1 and CDR2: DFQATT and SNEGSKA (reference sequence). DNA of the CDR3: TGCAGTGCTAGAGAAGGCAGGAGCTACGAGCAGTACTTC. This sequence encodes CSAREGRSYEQYF.

The chain employs TRBV12-3 or TRBV12-4 and TRBJ1-1; TRBD1 matches at 8 bases. V was pared by 6 bases and J by 4 bases, with 7 bases of the junction left unmatched. The CDR3 is 14 amino acids. This CDR3 reads CASRSTGGATEAFF. The DNA of the CDR3 is TGTGCCAGCAGGTCTACAGGGGGGGCCACTGAAGCTTTCTTT.

The chain is built from TRBV7-9 and TRBJ2-5; 14 bases line up with TRBD2. Germline CDR1 reads SEHNR; CDR2 reads FQNEAQ (reference sequence). The trim removed 5 bases at V and 2 bases at J, leaving 10 bases unmatched. This CDR3 has 18 residues. The CDR3, as DNA: TGTGCCAGCAGCGGCGGACTAGCGGGGGGTAAACAACAAGAGACCCAGTACTTC. Its protein is CASSGGLAGGKQQETQYF. The whole variable domain, filled in from reference TRBV7-9 and TRBJ2-5, reads DTGVSQNPRHKITKRGQNVTFRCDPISEHNRLYWYRQTLGQGPEFLTYFQNEAQLEKSRLLSDRFSAERPKGSFSTLEIQRTEQGDSAMYLCASSGGLAGGKQQETQYFGPGTRLLVL.

This clonotype was seen a few times. V usage is TRBV12-3 or TRBV12-4 and J usage is TRBJ1-2, with 8 nucleotides matching TRBD1. Germline trimming cut 6 bases from V and 1 base from J; bases unmatched to any gene: 16. The CDR3 is made up of 18 amino acids. CDR3 amino acids: CASRPELFRGRLNYGYTF. For the CDR3, the DNA is TGTGCCAGCAGACCCGAATTGTTCAGGGGGCGACTTAACTATGGCTACACCTTC.

This clonotype was counted only a few times. The chain is built from TRBV5-4 and TRBJ2-1, with TRBD2 matching 8 bases. The CDR3 consists of 16 residues. V lost 1 base to trimming and J lost 1 base; unmatched junction nucleotides: 4. The V gene's germline CDR1 is SGHNT and CDR2 YYREEE (reference sequence). The CDR3 loop is CASSLTGGDSYNEQFF. In DNA form, the CDR3 reads TGTGCCAGCAGCTTGACCGGGGGGGATTCCTACAATGAGCAGTTCTTC.

The DNA for the CDR3 is TGCGCCAGCAGCTTGGTAGCGGACTACAATGAGCAGTTCTTC. Translation: CASSLVADYNEQFF. The chain employs TRBV5-1 and TRBJ2-1; TRBD2 is a possible D gene (6 bases). V lost 0 bases to trimming and J lost 3 bases, with 7 bases between them. Germline V gives CDR1 SGHRS, CDR2 YFSETQ. CDR3 length equals 14 residues.

The gene calls are TRBV5-1 and TRBJ1-1; D call uncertain. Germline assignment: CDR1 SGHRS and CDR2 YFSETQ. V gave up 0 bases and J gave up 5 bases, with 8 bases separating them. The CDR3 spans 13 residues. CDR3 region: CASSLEFNTEAFF. DNA for the CDR3: TGCGCCAGCAGCTTGGAATTTAATACTGAAGCTTTCTTT.

V is TRBV7-2 and J is TRBJ2-7; no reliable D call. The V end was cut by 1 base, the J end by 3 bases, with 10 bases between. This CDR3 comprises 14 residues. Germline CDR1 and CDR2: SGHTA and FQGNSA. In nucleotides, the CDR3 is TGTACCAGCAGCTTAGAGGCAGCAAACTACGAGCAGTACTTC. Translated, it gives CTSSLEAANYEQYF.

The chain joins TRBV10-3 to TRBJ2-7; D is perhaps TRBD1 or TRBD2 (5 bases each). CDR1 is ENHRY and CDR2 is SYGVKD in the germline V gene. The CDR3 covers 13 residues. Trimming took off 7 bases at V and 4 bases at J, with 14 bases between the two ends. CDR3 sequence: CAITGDLRYEQYF. DNA of the CDR3: TGTGCCATCACCGGGGACCTCCGGTACGAGCAGTACTTC.

J is TRBJ1-1 and V is TRBV5-1; D remains ambiguous. The length of the CDR3 is 15 residues. Germline loops: CDR1 SGHRS, CDR2 YFSETQ. Trimming cost V 0 bases and J 1 base, with 10 bases left between them. The CDR3 loop reads CASSLGALANTEAFF. In DNA form, the CDR3 reads TGCGCCAGCAGCTTGGGAGCACTGGCGAACACTGAAGCTTTCTTT.